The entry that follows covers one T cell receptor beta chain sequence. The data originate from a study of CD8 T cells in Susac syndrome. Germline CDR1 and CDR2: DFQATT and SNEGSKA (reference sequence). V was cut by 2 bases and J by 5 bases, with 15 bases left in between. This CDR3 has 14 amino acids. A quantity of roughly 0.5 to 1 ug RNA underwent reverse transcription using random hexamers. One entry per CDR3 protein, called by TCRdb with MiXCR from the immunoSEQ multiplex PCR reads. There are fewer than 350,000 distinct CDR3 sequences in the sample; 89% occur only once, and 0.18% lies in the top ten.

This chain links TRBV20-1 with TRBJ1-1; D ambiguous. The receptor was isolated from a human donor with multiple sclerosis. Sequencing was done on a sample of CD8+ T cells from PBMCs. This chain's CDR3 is CSARLTALWTEAFF. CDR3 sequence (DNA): TGCAGTGCTAGACTAACAGCGCTTTGGACTGAAGCTTTCTTT.